This entry lists 20 T cell receptor beta chains sequenced from one sample in a study of blood T cell repertoires in COVID-19. Assay: immunoSEQ multiplex PCR; the TCRdb copy retains only in-frame clones and omits some. This sample has around 220,000 clones, with almost 90% found just once. Input material: peripheral blood. The receptors originated from a man younger than 35 with active or convalescent COVID-19.

The rearrangement links TRBV6-5 to TRBJ2-1, with D possibly matching TRBD1 (5 bases). Germline V gives CDR1 MNHEY, CDR2 SVGAGI. The CDR3 contains 13 residues. V lost 5 bases, J lost 3 bases, and 8 bases lay in between. In DNA, the CDR3 is TGTGCCAGCAGTATTGGACACTACAATGAGCAGTTCTTC. Its protein product is CASSIGHYNEQFF.

J is TRBJ2-7 and V is TRBV4-2; 7 nucleotides agree with TRBD2. Trimming cost V 4 bases and J 2 bases; bases outside gene matches: 2. CDR3 length: 13 amino acids. Germline CDR1 LGHNA, CDR2 YNFKEQ. CDR3: CASSLSGAYEQYF. CDR3 nucleotides: TGTGCCAGCAGCCTAAGCGGGGCCTACGAGCAGTACTTC.

In this sample, this clone turned up once. The gene calls are TRBV11-2 and TRBJ2-2; D uncertain. Germline V lookup: CDR1 SGHAT, CDR2 FQNNGV. V was pared by 0 bases and J by 1 base, with 6 bases between. This CDR3 has 15 residues. The chain's CDR3 is CASSLERRNTGELFF. The CDR3 DNA follows: TGTGCCAGCAGCTTAGAGCGGCGGAACACCGGGGAGCTGTTTTTT.

CDR3 bases: TGTGCCAGCAGTAATTTAAGGACTAGCGGGACCCAAGCCTACGAGCAGTACTTC. As protein: CASSNLRTSGTQAYEQYF. The chain is built from TRBV7-9 and TRBJ2-7, with TRBD2 identical over 12 bases. The germline V gene has CDR1 SEHNR and CDR2 FQNEAQ (reference sequence). The V and J ends lost 6 bases and 2 bases, in that order; junction bases with no gene match: 14. The CDR3 extends over 18 amino acids.

The chain joins TRBV5-1 to TRBJ2-1; 9 nucleotides line up with TRBD2. Germline loops: CDR1 SGHRS, CDR2 YFSETQ. V trimming: 4 bases; J trimming: 8 bases; junction bases outside the gene matches: 10. The CDR3 totals 15 residues. CDR3 nucleotide sequence: TGCGCCAGCAGCCTCTCTAGCGGGATGGGGTATGAGCAGTTCTTC. The encoded protein is CASSLSSGMGYEQFF. Looking up the rest from reference TRBV5-1 and TRBJ2-1 gives the full variable domain: KAGVTQTPRYLIKTRGQQVTLSCSPISGHRSVSWYQQTPGQGLQFLFEYFSETQRNKGNFPGRFSGRQFSNSRSEMNVSTLELGDSALYLCASSLSSGMGYEQFFGPGTRLTVL.

The gene calls are TRBV28 and TRBJ2-2; D uncertain. Trimming took off 7 bases at V and 4 bases at J, with 13 bases between the two ends. The CDR3 totals 14 residues. CDR1 and CDR2 (germline): MDHEN, SYDVKM. CDR3 region: CASTKVGATGELFF. CDR3 bases: TGTGCCAGCACAAAGGTCGGAGCCACCGGGGAGCTGTTTTTT.

This clone was found a few times. The chain couples TRBV3-1 (or the pseudogene TRBV3-2) to TRBJ2-2; 10 positions match TRBD2. The J segment lost 6 bases and the V segment lost 4 bases, leaving 8 bases of the junction unmatched. CDR3 length: 16 residues. The germline gives CDR1 LGHDT, CDR2 YNNKEL (reference sequence). CDR3 nucleotide sequence: TGTGCCAGCAGCCGGACGGGGCTAGCGGGAGCCGGGGAGCTGTTTTTT. The encoded protein is CASSRTGLAGAGELFF.

The chain combines TRBV6-5 with TRBJ2-2; maybe TRBD2 (8 bases). The CDR3 runs to 16 residues. Trimming cost V 2 bases and J 9 bases, with 19 bases left between them. The germline CDR1 and CDR2 sequences are MNHEY and SVGAGI. The CDR3 region is CASSYRATGGGRELFF. CDR3 in DNA: TGTGCCAGCAGTTACCGGGCGACGGGAGGGGGCCGGGAGCTGTTTTTT.

The chain links TRBV29-1 to TRBJ1-4; D ambiguous. The germline V gene has CDR1 SQVTM and CDR2 ANQGSEA. Trimming took 4 bases from V and 8 from J, leaving 11 bases between them. The CDR3 consists of 12 residues. Here the CDR3 DNA reads TGCAGCGTTGGGCAGGTTCGGGAAAAACTGTTTTTT. Protein: CSVGQVREKLFF.

The chain joins TRBV7-2 to TRBJ2-3; the D gene is possibly TRBD1 (5 bases). The V end lost 3 bases, the J end lost 6 bases, and 16 bases lay between the germline ends. The germline CDR1 and CDR2 sequences are SGHTA and FQGNSA. This CDR3 has 15 amino acids. CDR3 sequence: CASSFSGYQGDTQYF. In nucleotides, the CDR3 is TGTGCCAGCAGCTTTTCGGGCTATCAGGGCGATACGCAGTATTTT.

The V and J genes are TRBV6-1 and TRBJ2-7, with no clear D. V was cut by 2 bases and J by 5 bases, with 10 bases left in between. This CDR3 spans 13 amino acids. CDR1 is MNHNS, CDR2 SASEGT, per germline. The CDR3 sequence is CASSESVNHEQYF. CDR3 DNA sequence: TGTGCCAGCAGTGAATCGGTCAACCACGAGCAGTACTTC.

V gene TRBV30 combines with J gene TRBJ2-3, with 11 bases identical to TRBD2. Germline-derived CDR1 and CDR2 are GTSNPN and SVGIG (reference sequence). The CDR3 spans 17 residues. V dropped 0 bases and J dropped 8; count of bases not matched to a gene: 13. The CDR3 here is CAWSVNPVSGRGSTQYF. CDR3 nucleotide sequence: TGTGCCTGGAGTGTAAATCCGGTTAGCGGGAGGGGATCTACGCAGTATTTT.

V usage is TRBV6-5 and J usage is TRBJ1-4, with D possibly being TRBD1 (6 bases). CDR3 length: 14 residues. From germline, CDR1 is MNHEY and CDR2 SVGAGI. V shed 5 bases and J shed 5 bases, with 12 bases lying between them. CDR3 in amino acids: CASSRGRGNEKLFF. The DNA for the CDR3 is TGTGCCAGCAGTCGAGGAAGGGGGAATGAAAAACTGTTTTTT.

This rearrangement joins TRBV9 to TRBJ2-2; maybe TRBD2 (5 bases). Deletions cut 4 bases from V and 0 bases from J, with 13 bases between. From germline, CDR1 is SGDLS and CDR2 YYNGEE. The CDR3 runs 16 residues. The CDR3 sequence is CASSPLAPANTGELFF. DNA for the CDR3: TGTGCCAGCAGCCCCTTAGCGCCCGCGAACACCGGGGAGCTGTTTTTT. Complete variable domain (other parts from reference TRBV9 and TRBJ2-2): DSGVTQTPKHLITATGQRVTLRCSPRSGDLSVYWYQQSLDQGLQFLIQYYNGEERAKGNILERFSAQQFPDLHSELNLSSLELGDSALYFCASSPLAPANTGELFFGEGSRLTVL.

The gene calls are TRBV18 and TRBJ1-4; 7 nucleotides align to TRBD1. Germline V CDR1 and CDR2: KGHSH, LQKENI. The CDR3 covers 17 residues. Trimming at V came to 4 bases and at J to 5 bases, leaving 13 bases not matched to a gene. In nucleotides, the CDR3 is TGTGCCAGCTCACAAATTAACCTACAGGGGATGAATGAAAAACTGTTTTTT. Protein: CASSQINLQGMNEKLFF.

V is TRBV5-1 and J is TRBJ1-5; 9 positions agree with TRBD1. The germline V gene encodes CDR1 SGHRS and CDR2 YFSETQ. The CDR3 is made up of 16 amino acids. V lost 4 bases, J lost 2 bases, and 7 bases stayed unmatched. CDR3 DNA: TGCGCCAGCAGCCCAACAGGGGGCGCGGGCAATCAGCCCCAGCATTTT. It encodes CASSPTGGAGNQPQHF.

CDR3 bases: TGTGCCTCCCGCAGAGGACAGGGCTACGAGCAGTACTTC. It translates to CASRRGQGYEQYF. The chain has TRBV6-5 and TRBJ2-7; 8 bases align to TRBD1. Per germline, CDR1 MNHEY and CDR2 SVGAGI. Losses at the gene ends were 11 bases for V and 3 bases for J; bases not matched to a gene: 9. This CDR3 is 13 amino acids long.

The chain has TRBV30 and TRBJ2-5; possible D gene TRBD2, 6 bases. Trimming removed 3 bases at V and 7 bases at J, with 21 bases between. This CDR3 is 15 amino acids long. The germline gives CDR1 GTSNPN, CDR2 SVGIG (reference sequence). The CDR3 nucleotides are TGTGCCTGGAGGGCATATGCTGGGGGGAAGGGGACCCAGTACTTC. It codes for CAWRAYAGGKGTQYF. Full variable domain (outside the CDR3, taken from reference TRBV30 and TRBJ2-5): SQTIHQWPATLVQPVGSPLSLECTVEGTSNPNLYWYRQAAGRGLQLLFYSVGIGQISSEVPQNLSASRPQDRQFILSSKKLLLSDSGFYLCAWRAYAGGKGTQYFGPGTRLLVL.

The chain uses TRBV18 and TRBJ1-2; D is unresolved. This CDR3 has 15 residues. CDR1 is KGHSH and CDR2 is LQKENI in the germline V gene. V gave up 4 bases and J gave up 3 bases, with 15 bases separating them. The CDR3 is CASSLVRGWDYGYTF. The CDR3 nucleotides are TGTGCCAGCTCACTAGTCCGAGGGTGGGACTATGGCTACACCTTC.

The chain couples TRBV28 to TRBJ1-3, with D hard to call. The germline V gene encodes CDR1 MDHEN and CDR2 SYDVKM. The CDR3 consists of 12 residues. Trimming stripped 5 bases from V and 1 base from J, with 3 bases between. CDR3 sequence reads: CASSRSGNTIYF. The CDR3 DNA reads TGTGCCAGCAGTCGTTCTGGAAACACCATATATTTT.